The clone carrying this TCR beta chain was counted between two and nine times. The library gave individual cDNA molecules unique molecular identifiers. TCRdb passed the RACE reads through MiXCR, listing each CDR3 protein once. In the table there are some 200,000 distinct CDR3 sequences, almost 30% of which are singletons. Time point reported: pre-sensitization, week 0. Indicated treatment: therapeutic diphenylcyclopropenone sensitization with weekly scalp DPC. Investigators collected blood before applying each patch test. Unfractionated whole blood yielded total RNA. This CDR3 has 16 amino acids. Looked up from germline, CDR1 is SGHKS and CDR2 is YYEKEE (reference sequence). V was clipped by 0 bases and J by 2 bases, with 12 bases between them. This record belongs to a study of human T cells and chemical hapten exposure. The overall study: For sensitization, 2% DPC was applied to an approximately 2 cm by approximately 2 cm patch of upper inner arm skin.

The material was whole blood, obtained in connection with sensitization to the hapten diphenylcyclopropenone (DPC). The TCR originated in a young woman with alopecia areata. Some clones in this sample may be carry-over from other donors' samples. The genes are TRBV5-5 and TRBJ1-3; unclear D gene. The CDR3 coding sequence is TGTGCCAGCAGCTTGGTGTCGAGCGGTACTGGAAACACCATATATTTT. Its translation is CASSLVSSGTGNTIYF.